This T cell receptor (beta chain) was sequenced in a study of OX40 agonist ivuxolimab in advanced cancers. Overall study context: Mean age approximately 66 years, range 23 to 79; approximately 80% male.

Points on this clone: Its antigen is unidentified.

Notes on the study in general: Normalized T-cell clonal expansion was also low in a subset of nonresponders.

CDR3 size: 13 residues. Germline CDR1 SGDLS, CDR2 YYNGEE. With 4 bases removed from V and 5 bases from J, the gap between germline ends came to 11 bases. Only in-frame clones appear in the TCRdb table, and some are missing; sequencing was by immunoSEQ multiplex PCR. The sample lists some 80,000 clones, roughly nine tenths occurring once. This receptor was obtained from an adult with an advanced solid tumor such as melanoma, head and neck, liver or kidney cancer. The genes are TRBV9 and TRBJ2-3; no definite D call. The sequencing used CD4+ or CD8+ T cells sorted from blood, collected in a trial of the OX40 agonist ivuxolimab. The CDR3 loop is CASSTNLGDTQYF. In nucleotides, the CDR3 is TGTGCCAGCAGCACGAACTTAGGAGATACGCAGTATTTT.